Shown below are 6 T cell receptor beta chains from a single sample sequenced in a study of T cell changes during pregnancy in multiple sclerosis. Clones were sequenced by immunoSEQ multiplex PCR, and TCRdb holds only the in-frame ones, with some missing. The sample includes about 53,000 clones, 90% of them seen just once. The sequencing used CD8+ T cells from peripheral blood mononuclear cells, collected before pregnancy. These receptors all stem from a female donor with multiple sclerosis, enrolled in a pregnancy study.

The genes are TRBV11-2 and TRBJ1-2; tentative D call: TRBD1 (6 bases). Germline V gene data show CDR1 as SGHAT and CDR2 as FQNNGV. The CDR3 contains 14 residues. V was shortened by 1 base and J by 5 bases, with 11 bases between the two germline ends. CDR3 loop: CASSLGGGRYGYTF. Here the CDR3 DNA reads TGTGCCAGCAGCTTAGGGGGGGGCCGGTATGGCTACACCTTC.

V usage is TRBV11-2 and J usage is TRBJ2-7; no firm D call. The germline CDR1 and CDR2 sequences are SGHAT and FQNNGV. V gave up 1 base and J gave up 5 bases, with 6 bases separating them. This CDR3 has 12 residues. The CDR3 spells CASSLVPDEQYF. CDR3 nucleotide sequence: TGTGCCAGCAGCTTAGTGCCAGACGAGCAGTACTTC.

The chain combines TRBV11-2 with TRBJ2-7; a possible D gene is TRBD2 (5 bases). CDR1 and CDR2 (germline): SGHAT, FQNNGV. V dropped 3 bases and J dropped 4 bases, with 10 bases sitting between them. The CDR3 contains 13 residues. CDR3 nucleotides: TGTGCCAGCAGCTTCCCCGGGAATTACGAGCAGTACTTC. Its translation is CASSFPGNYEQYF.

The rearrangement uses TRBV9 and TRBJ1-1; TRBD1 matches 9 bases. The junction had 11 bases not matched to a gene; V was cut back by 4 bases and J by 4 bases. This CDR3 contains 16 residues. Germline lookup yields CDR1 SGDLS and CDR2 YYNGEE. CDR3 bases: TGTGCCAGCAGCCCAGGGACAGGGTATGGGGGCACTGAAGCTTTCTTT. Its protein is CASSPGTGYGGTEAFF. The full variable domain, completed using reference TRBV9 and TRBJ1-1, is DSGVTQTPKHLITATGQRVTLRCSPRSGDLSVYWYQQSLDQGLQFLIQYYNGEERAKGNILERFSAQQFPDLHSELNLSSLELGDSALYFCASSPGTGYGGTEAFFGQGTRLTVV.

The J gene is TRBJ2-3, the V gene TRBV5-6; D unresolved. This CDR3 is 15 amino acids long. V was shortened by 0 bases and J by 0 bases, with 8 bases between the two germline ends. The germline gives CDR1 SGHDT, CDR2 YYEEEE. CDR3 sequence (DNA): TGTGCCAGCAGCTTGGGATGGAGAAGCACAGATACGCAGTATTTT. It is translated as CASSLGWRSTDTQYF.

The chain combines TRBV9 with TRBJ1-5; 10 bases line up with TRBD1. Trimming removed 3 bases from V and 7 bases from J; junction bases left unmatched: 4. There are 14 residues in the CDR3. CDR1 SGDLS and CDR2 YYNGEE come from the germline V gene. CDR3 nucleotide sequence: TGTGCCAGCAGCGCGGGACAGGGGTTCCAGCCCCAGCATTTT. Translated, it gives CASSAGQGFQPQHF.